This T cell receptor beta chain is drawn from a study of cytomegalovirus exposure and HLA in healthy donors. With 60 Vbeta and 13 Jbeta primers, the PCR was carried out. Data came from immunoSEQ multiplex PCR; TCRdb stores just in-frame clones and leaves some out. The table records around 220,000 clones, roughly 84% of them present only once. The V and J ends lost 6 bases and 2 bases respectively, with 10 bases between them. The germline gives CDR1 MNHNS, CDR2 SASEGT. The CDR3 consists of 13 residues. This sequence joins TRBV6-1 and TRBJ1-1; D uncertain. The sample was PBMCs. This TCR came from a girl aged 5-17 years in good health and CMV-seronegative. CDR3 nucleotide sequence: TGTGCCAGCAGAGAAACACAAAACACTGAAGCTTTCTTT. This translates into CASRETQNTEAFF.